One sample yielded the 3 T cell receptor beta chains listed below, sequenced in a study of CD8+ T cells in alopecia areata (dated by TCRdb to between 2018 and 2020). Library method: the immunoSEQ multiplex PCR assay. RNA was extracted from all samples and reverse transcribed into cDNA, which served as template for TCR sequencing. TCRdb retrieved this table from immuneACCESS and kept in-frame rearrangements only. Not all clones are present; in checked studies, unresolved V genes account for under half, and no reason is known for the remainder. The sample table lists 190,000 or so clones, around three fifths of them with a count of one. Clones ranked in the top ten supply around 12% of the sample. Explained via the paper, the time point label denotes: 24 weeks on oral tofacitinib. The treatment or condition label for this specimen denotes: oral pan-JAK inhibitor, 5-10 mg twice daily. Sequences were derived from CD8+ T cells sorted from blood, sampled at week 24, from a patient treated with tofacitinib. These receptors were obtained from a human donor with alopecia areata.

The rearrangement links TRBV12-5 to TRBJ1-2; tentatively, D is TRBD1 (6 bases). V gave up 0 bases and J gave up 8 bases, with 10 bases separating them. Germline V lookup: CDR1 LGHNT, CDR2 FRNRAP. This CDR3 is 13 amino acids long. CDR3 in amino acids: CASGLVWTAGYTF. The DNA of the CDR3 is TGTGCTAGTGGTTTGGTATGGACAGCCGGCTACACCTTC.

There are a few counts of this clone. This chain joins TRBV27 and TRBJ1-3, with D uncertain. Trimming cost V 6 bases and J 4 bases, with 7 bases left between them. Germline V CDR1 and CDR2: MNHEY, SMNVEV (reference sequence). The CDR3 is made up of 12 amino acids. In nucleotides, the CDR3 is TGTGCCAGCAGGGGAGAAGGAAACACCATATATTTT. Protein sequence: CASRGEGNTIYF.

A note on this clone: In the same sample, other DNA sequences code for this CDR3. Here the CDR3 DNA reads TGTGCCAGCAGTTACTCAGGGGGAGGAACTGAAGCTTTCTTT. Amino acids: CASSYSGGGTEAFF. This chain links TRBV6-5 with TRBJ1-1, with TRBD1 as a possible D gene (6 bases). Trimming left V 0 bases short and J 5 bases short, with 10 bases between. There are 14 residues in the CDR3. From germline, CDR1 is MNHEY and CDR2 SVGAGI.